Below are 10 T cell receptor beta chains sequenced from a single sample in a study of T cell responses to AZD1222 COVID-19 vaccine. The table came from immunoSEQ multiplex PCR; TCRdb's copy has only in-frame clones and leaves some out. The profile shows some 150,000 clones, around 90% of them singletons. The material was peripheral blood, obtained on day 0 of MenACWY control vaccination. Receptor source: an adult in good health.

V usage is TRBV24-1 and J usage is TRBJ1-1, with a tentative D call TRBD1 (6 bases). Germline V gene data show CDR1 as KGHDR and CDR2 as SFDVKD. The length of the CDR3 is 13 residues. Trimming stripped 9 bases from V and 4 bases from J, with 14 bases between. The chain's CDR3 is CATSPGAVTEAFF. The CDR3 nucleotides are TGTGCCACCTCTCCGGGGGCTGTCACTGAAGCTTTCTTT.

The gene calls are TRBV2 and TRBJ2-2, with TRBD1 identical over 7 bases. The V gene's germline CDR1 is SNHLY and CDR2 FYNNEI. This CDR3 region has 15 residues. The V segment lost 7 bases and the J segment 0 bases; nucleotides outside the gene matches: 5. The CDR3 is CASNSGQTNTGELFF. The CDR3, as DNA: TGTGCCAGCAATTCGGGACAGACGAACACCGGGGAGCTGTTTTTT.

The CDR3 DNA reads as TGTGCCAGCAGCCGAATAACGGGGCGCGATGGCTACACCTTC. Protein product: CASSRITGRDGYTF. The genes are TRBV9 and TRBJ1-2, with D possibly TRBD1 on 5 matching bases. Germline lookup yields CDR1 SGDLS and CDR2 YYNGEE. The CDR3 consists of 14 residues. Trimming took 4 bases from V and 6 from J, leaving 16 bases between them.

This rearrangement joins TRBV4-2 to TRBJ2-3, with D possibly matching TRBD1 (6 bases). There are 14 residues in the CDR3. V lost 2 bases and J 1 base, leaving 7 bases between the germline ends. Looked up from germline, CDR1 is LGHNA and CDR2 is YNFKEQ. The CDR3 region has the DNA TGTGCCAGCAGCCAAACAGGGCGCACAGATACGCAGTATTTT. As protein: CASSQTGRTDTQYF.

This chain connects TRBV6-5 to TRBJ1-3, with D unclear. Germline CDR1 MNHEY, CDR2 SVGAGI. The CDR3 consists of 15 residues. V dropped 0 bases and J dropped 3 bases, with 9 bases sitting between them. This CDR3 reads CASSYSTGFGNTIYF. For the CDR3, the DNA is TGTGCCAGCAGTTACTCGACTGGATTTGGAAACACCATATATTTT.

CDR3 coding DNA: TGTGCCAGCAGTTTATCGAGGACAGGGACGTCTGAAAAACTGTTTTTT. Its translation is CASSLSRTGTSEKLFF. The chain is built from TRBV27 and TRBJ1-4; 8 nucleotides agree with TRBD1. The junction had 7 bases not matched to a gene; V was cut back by 0 bases and J by 7 bases. The CDR3 extends over 16 amino acids. Germline loops: CDR1 MNHEY, CDR2 SMNVEV (reference sequence).

The chain uses TRBV21-1 and TRBJ2-7; the table's D call, TRBD2, was not checked against the DNA. TRBV21-1 is a listed pseudogene. The CDR3 is 15 residues long. The CDR3 here is CASSKESVTRYEQYF. Here the CDR3 DNA reads TGTGCCAGCAGCAAAGAAAGCGTCACACGCTACGAGCAGTACTTC.

The V call is TRBV5-4, the J call TRBJ2-3; a weak D match, TRBD1 (5 bases). CDR1 SGHNT and CDR2 YYREEE come from the germline V gene (reference sequence). The CDR3 has 15 residues. V was pared by 1 base and J by 2 bases, with 11 bases between. CDR3 sequence: CASSLSQGFTDTQYF. CDR3 DNA sequence: TGTGCCAGCAGCTTGAGCCAGGGCTTCACAGATACGCAGTATTTT.

J is TRBJ2-1 and V is TRBV15; 10 bases line up with TRBD2. CDR1 and CDR2 (germline): LNHNV, YYDKDF (reference sequence). This CDR3 has 16 residues. After removal of 1 base from V and 3 bases from J, the junction contained 3 bases not matched to a gene. CDR3 sequence reads: CATSRALAGDYNEQFF. The CDR3, as DNA: TGTGCCACCAGCAGAGCTCTAGCGGGGGACTACAATGAGCAGTTCTTC. The full variable domain, its missing parts supplied by reference TRBV15 and TRBJ2-1, is DAMVIQNPRYQVTQFGKPVTLSCSQTLNHNVMYWYQQKSSQAPKLLFHYYDKDFNNEADTPDNFQSRRPNTSFCFLDIRSPGLGDTAMYLCATSRALAGDYNEQFFGPGTRLTVL.

The sample holds one count of this clone. CDR3 region: CASSHAGRPKNQPQHF. CDR3 bases: TGCGCCAGCAGCCATGCCGGGAGGCCGAAAAATCAGCCCCAGCATTTT. The chain carries TRBV4-1 and TRBJ1-5; no reliable D call. Germline-derived CDR1 and CDR2 are MGHRA and YSYEKL. Trimming shortened V by 3 bases and J by 4 bases, and 16 bases separated the two germline ends. The CDR3 loop spans 16 amino acids.